The rows below give T cell receptor beta chains drawn from one sample of a study of blood T cell repertoires in COVID-19. The assay was immunoSEQ multiplex PCR, and TCRdb's table has in-frame clones only and misses some. Of over 130,000 clones in the sample, roughly four fifths are singletons; the top ten hold about 4.2%. What was sequenced was peripheral blood. The receptors here all came from a woman older than 75 with acute or convalescent COVID-19. CDR3s include the opening cysteine and the closing phenylalanine or tryptophan. A D gene is named only where the DNA matches it firmly. Part of the rows lack a size; the others show once, few, many or a class for expanded clones.

V,size,J,D,CDR3,DNA
TRBV28,-,TRBJ2-1,TRBD1,CASSSPGTGGEDEQFF,TGTGCCAGCAGTTCACCCGGGACAGGGGGCGAGGATGAGCAGTTCTTC
TRBV5-1,-,TRBJ2-7,TRBD1,CASSLGQGAGYEQYF,TGCGCCAGCAGCTTGGGCCAGGGGGCGGGCTACGAGCAGTACTTC
TRBV5-1,-,TRBJ2-3,TRBD2,CASRTGGGDTDTQYF,TGCGCCAGCAGAACGGGGGGAGGTGACACAGATACGCAGTATTTT
TRBV12-3/TRBV12-4,-,TRBJ1-4,TRBD1,CASSLQGDEKLFF,TGTGCCAGCAGTTTACAGGGGGACGAAAAACTGTTTTTT
TRBV5-1,-,TRBJ1-2,TRBD1,CASSLRRFVRQGVGGYTF,TGCGCCAGCAGCTTGCGGCGTTTTGTCCGACAGGGGGTAGGTGGCTACACCTTC
TRBV28,-,TRBJ1-5,-,CASSFRTGNQPQHF,TGTGCCAGCAGTTTTCGTACAGGGAATCAGCCCCAGCATTTT
TRBV28,once,TRBJ2-7,-,CASSLLGTGLHEQYF,TGTGCCAGCAGTTTATTAGGGACTGGCCTGCACGAGCAGTACTTC
TRBV19,-,TRBJ1-6,-,CASSRQENSPLHF,TGTGCCAGTAGTCGGCAGGAAAATTCACCCCTCCACTTT
TRBV7-2,-,TRBJ1-6,TRBD1,CASRGTGTDYNSPLHF,TGTGCCAGCAGGGGGACAGGGACCGACTATAATTCACCCCTCCACTTT
TRBV28,-,TRBJ1-1,-,CASRDLGSTEAFF,TGTGCCAGCAGGGATCTGGGGAGCACTGAAGCTTTCTTT
TRBV9,-,TRBJ2-2,-,CASSPWTEGVGELFF,TGTGCCAGCAGCCCTTGGACCGAGGGGGTCGGGGAGCTGTTTTTT
TRBV7-9,once,TRBJ1-4,-,CASSLLGFGGNEKLFF,TGTGCCAGCAGCTTACTAGGGTTCGGGGGGAATGAAAAACTGTTTTTT
TRBV5-1,-,TRBJ2-1,TRBD2,CASSGGLASYNEQFF,TGCGCCAGCAGCGGAGGACTAGCTTCCTACAATGAGCAGTTCTTC
TRBV27,-,TRBJ2-3,TRBD1,CASADRGPADTQYF,TGTGCCAGCGCTGACAGGGGGCCGGCAGATACGCAGTATTTT
TRBV3-1/TRBV3-2,once,TRBJ2-7,TRBD2,CASSQGLAVLEQYF,TGTGCCAGCAGCCAAGGACTAGCGGTCTTGGAGCAGTACTTC
TRBV2,-,TRBJ2-1,-,CASRRRGTQLSYEQFF,TGTGCCAGCAGGAGAAGGGGAACGCAACTATCATATGAGCAGTTCTTC
TRBV3-1/TRBV3-2,-,TRBJ2-1,TRBD2,CASSQDRPPRGVSYNEQFF,TGTGCCAGCAGCCAAGATCGCCCTCCGCGGGGGGTCTCCTACAATGAGCAGTTCTTC
TRBV3-1/TRBV3-2,few,TRBJ2-5,-,CASSQDLGSGAETQYF,TGTGCCAGCAGCCAAGATCTTGGTAGCGGTGCGGAGACCCAGTACTTC
TRBV2,once,TRBJ1-6,TRBD1,CASRDRASPLHF,TGTGCCAGCCGGGACAGGGCTTCACCCCTCCACTTT
TRBV20-1,-,TRBJ2-1,-,CSALRGNEQFF,TGCAGTGCCCTCCGCGGGAATGAGCAGTTCTTC
TRBV7-6,-,TRBJ1-5,-,CASSQNTGDGNNQPQHF,TGTGCCAGCAGCCAAAATACGGGGGATGGCAACAATCAGCCCCAGCATTTT
TRBV7-3,-,TRBJ2-3,TRBD2,CASTLAGGLDTQYF,TGTGCCAGCACCTTAGCGGGGGGTTTGGATACGCAGTATTTT
TRBV19,-,TRBJ1-1,-,CASSITGLDTEAFF,TGTGCCAGTAGTATAACAGGGCTGGACACTGAAGCTTTCTTT
TRBV18,-,TRBJ2-3,TRBD1,CASSRDRVQDTQYF,TGTGCCAGCTCACGGGACAGGGTTCAGGATACGCAGTATTTT
TRBV19,-,TRBJ1-2,TRBD1,CASGRQGGYGYTF,TGTGCCAGTGGTCGACAGGGGGGTTATGGCTACACCTTC
TRBV6-1,once,TRBJ2-1,-,CASSDYPGSIYNEQFF,TGTGCCAGCAGTGACTATCCAGGATCGATTTACAATGAGCAGTTCTTC
TRBV29-1,-,TRBJ2-5,TRBD2,CSVELGGGETQYF,TGCAGCGTTGAGCTCGGGGGGGGAGAGACCCAGTACTTC
TRBV20-1,-,TRBJ1-2,TRBD1,CSASSKGQGADGYTF,TGCAGTGCTAGTTCGAAGGGCCAGGGGGCGGATGGCTACACCTTC
TRBV7-3,-,TRBJ2-7,TRBD1,CASSLTFGTGAEQYF,TGTGCCAGCAGCTTAACGTTTGGGACAGGGGCCGAGCAGTACTTC
TRBV11-2,-,TRBJ2-3,-,CASSLYRSTDTQYF,TGTGCCAGCAGCTTGTACAGGAGCACAGATACGCAGTATTTT
TRBV27,-,TRBJ2-1,-,CASSHVTPGGYNEQFF,TGTGCCAGCAGCCACGTCACGCCCGGCGGCTACAATGAGCAGTTCTTC
TRBV27,-,TRBJ2-7,-,CASSLMGLTGIGLWEQYF,TGTGCCAGCAGCCTAATGGGTTTGACCGGGATAGGCCTTTGGGAGCAGTACTTC
TRBV18,-,TRBJ1-3,-,CASSPSLGSGNTIYF,TGTGCCAGCTCGCCGTCTCTCGGCTCTGGAAACACCATATATTTT
TRBV6-5,-,TRBJ2-7,TRBD1,CASRARQGPSYEQYF,TGTGCCAGCAGGGCCCGACAGGGACCCTCCTACGAGCAGTACTTC
TRBV5-1,-,TRBJ2-3,TRBD2,CASSLAGVAGDSWKYF,TGCGCCAGCAGCTTGGCTGGTGTAGCGGGGGACTCCTGGAAGTATTTT
TRBV18,-,TRBJ1-1,-,CASSPDPGLDTEAFF,TGTGCCAGCTCACCAGACCCGGGATTGGACACTGAAGCTTTCTTT
TRBV5-1,-,TRBJ2-3,TRBD2,CANKTSGLNTDTQYF,TGCGCCAACAAGACTAGCGGTCTTAACACAGATACGCAGTATTTT
TRBV10-3,-,TRBJ1-5,-,CAISEEEQGVQHF,TGTGCCATCAGTGAAGAAGAACAGGGCGTCCAGCATTTT
TRBV27,-,TRBJ2-1,TRBD2,CASSFFSSGSYNEQFF,TGTGCCAGCAGTTTCTTCTCTAGCGGGAGTTACAATGAGCAGTTCTTC
TRBV5-1,-,TRBJ1-3,TRBD1,CASSLVQTGTSSGNTIYF,TGCGCCAGCAGCTTGGTCCAGACAGGGACAAGCTCTGGAAACACCATATATTTT
TRBV4-1,-,TRBJ1-1,TRBD1,CASSQGRGQRRRNTEAFF,TGCGCCAGCAGCCAAGGAAGGGGGCAAAGGAGAAGGAACACTGAAGCTTTCTTT
TRBV7-6,-,TRBJ2-3,TRBD1,CASSLADRGGTDTQYF,TGTGCCAGCAGCTTAGCGGACAGGGGGGGGACAGATACGCAGTATTTT
TRBV28,-,TRBJ2-7,-,CASSLRGRGARYEQYF,TGTGCCAGCAGTTTAAGGGGTCGTGGCGCTCGCTACGAGCAGTACTTC
TRBV7-8,-,TRBJ2-3,-,CASSLEAGAITDTQYF,TGTGCCAGCAGCTTAGAGGCGGGGGCTATCACAGATACGCAGTATTTT
TRBV10-3,-,TRBJ1-1,-,CAISASVGGAGTEAFF,TGTGCCATCAGTGCTTCGGTCGGGGGAGCCGGTACTGAAGCTTTCTTT
TRBV9,-,TRBJ1-3,-,CASSVGSPSGNTIYF,TGTGCCAGCAGCGTGGGCTCCCCCTCTGGAAACACCATATATTTT
TRBV18,-,TRBJ1-2,-,CASSPIGRVSGYTF,TGTGCCAGCTCACCTATTGGCAGGGTCTCTGGCTACACCTTC
TRBV5-5,-,TRBJ2-7,-,CASRTQLQYEQYF,TGTGCCAGCAGAACCCAACTGCAATACGAGCAGTACTTC